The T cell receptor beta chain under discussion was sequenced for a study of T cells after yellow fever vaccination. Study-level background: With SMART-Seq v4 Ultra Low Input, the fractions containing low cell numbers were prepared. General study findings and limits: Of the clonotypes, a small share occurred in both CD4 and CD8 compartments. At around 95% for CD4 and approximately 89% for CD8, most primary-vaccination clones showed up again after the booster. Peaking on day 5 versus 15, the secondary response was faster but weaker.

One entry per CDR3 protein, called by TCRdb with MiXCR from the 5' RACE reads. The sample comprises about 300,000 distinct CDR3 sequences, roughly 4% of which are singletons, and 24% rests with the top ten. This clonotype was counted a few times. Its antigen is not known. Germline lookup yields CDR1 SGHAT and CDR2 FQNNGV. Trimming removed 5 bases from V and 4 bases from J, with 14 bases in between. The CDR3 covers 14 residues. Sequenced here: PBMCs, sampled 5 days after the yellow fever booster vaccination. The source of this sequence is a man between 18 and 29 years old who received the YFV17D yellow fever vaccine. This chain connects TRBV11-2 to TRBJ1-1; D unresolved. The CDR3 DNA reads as TGTGCCAGCAGCCGAGAGCGGCAAACCACTGAAGCTTTCTTT. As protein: CASSRERQTTEAFF.